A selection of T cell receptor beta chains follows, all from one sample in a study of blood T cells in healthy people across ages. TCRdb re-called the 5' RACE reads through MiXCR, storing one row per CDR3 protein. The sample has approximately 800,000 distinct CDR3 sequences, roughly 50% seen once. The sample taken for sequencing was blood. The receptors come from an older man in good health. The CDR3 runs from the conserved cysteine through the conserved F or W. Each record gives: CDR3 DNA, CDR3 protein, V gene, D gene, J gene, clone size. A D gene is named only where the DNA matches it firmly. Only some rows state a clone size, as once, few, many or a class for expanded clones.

CDR3nt: TGCAGCGTAACCCCAGGGAACACTGAAGCTTTCTTT
CDR3aa: CSVTPGNTEAFF
v_gene: TRBV29-1
d_gene: NA
j_gene: TRBJ1-1
abundance: few

CDR3nt: TGTGCCAGCAGCCAGAATTCCCTAGCGGGAGGCAGCAGATACGCGTATTTT
CDR3aa: CASSQNSLAGGSRYAYF
v_gene: TRBV11-2
d_gene: TRBD2
j_gene: TRBJ2-3
abundance: many

CDR3nt: TGTGCCAGCAGCTTAGATCAATGGACCTACGAGCAGTACTTC
CDR3aa: CASSLDQWTYEQYF
v_gene: TRBV11-2
d_gene: NA
j_gene: TRBJ2-7
abundance: NA

CDR3nt: TGTGCCAGCACCGGACAGGGCAATCAGCCCCAGCATTTT
CDR3aa: CASTGQGNQPQHF
v_gene: TRBV6-2/TRBV6-3
d_gene: TRBD1
j_gene: TRBJ1-5
abundance: few

CDR3nt: TGCAGTGCTTTACACCCGGGTAGGGGCTATAATGAGCAGTTCTTC
CDR3aa: CSALHPGRGYNEQFF
v_gene: TRBV20-1
d_gene: NA
j_gene: TRBJ2-1
abundance: few

CDR3nt: TGTGCCAGCAGCCCCCCCCCGTCCGGTTACAGAAGCTCCTACGAGCAGTACTTC
CDR3aa: CASSPPPSGYRSSYEQYF
v_gene: TRBV5-6
d_gene: NA
j_gene: TRBJ2-7
abundance: few

CDR3nt: TGCAGTGCTAGAGAAATCGGGACAGCCAGCAATCAGCTCCAGCATTTT
CDR3aa: CSAREIGTASNQLQHF
v_gene: TRBV20-1
d_gene: TRBD1
j_gene: TRBJ1-5
abundance: NA

CDR3nt: TGTGCCAGCAGCCAAGTACGGCGGGCTAATGAGCAGTTCTTC
CDR3aa: CASSQVRRANEQFF
v_gene: TRBV3-1
d_gene: NA
j_gene: TRBJ2-1
abundance: once

CDR3nt: TGTGCCAGCAGTTACTCGGGGGGCAAGTGGGAGACCCAGTACTTC
CDR3aa: CASSYSGGKWETQYF
v_gene: TRBV6-5
d_gene: NA
j_gene: TRBJ2-5
abundance: NA

CDR3nt: TGTGCCAGCAGGGCTTCAAGCCGGAGACGCACAGATACGCAGTATTTT
CDR3aa: CASRASSRRRTDTQYF
v_gene: TRBV28
d_gene: NA
j_gene: TRBJ2-3
abundance: NA

CDR3nt: TGTGCCAGCAGTTCTTTGTCCCTACCCCTCCACTTT
CDR3aa: CASSSLSLPLHF
v_gene: TRBV6-5
d_gene: NA
j_gene: TRBJ1-6
abundance: NA

CDR3nt: TGTGCCAGCTCACCAGCAGCAGCCTCTCGCGGGGCCAACGTCCTGACTTTC
CDR3aa: CASSPAAASRGANVLTF
v_gene: TRBV18
d_gene: NA
j_gene: TRBJ2-6
abundance: NA

CDR3nt: TGTGCCAGCAGTGACCAGGGACAGGGGCACTACAATGAGCAGTTCTTC
CDR3aa: CASSDQGQGHYNEQFF
v_gene: TRBV2
d_gene: TRBD1
j_gene: TRBJ2-1
abundance: NA

CDR3nt: TGTGCCAGCAGTCCACTAGCGGGAGGGCCCGGGGGGTATTTT
CDR3aa: CASSPLAGGPGGYF
v_gene: TRBV2
d_gene: TRBD2
j_gene: TRBJ2-3
abundance: NA

CDR3nt: TGTGTCAGCAGCCAAGATGCCGGGACAGGGGCCTACAATGAGCAGTTCTTC
CDR3aa: CVSSQDAGTGAYNEQFF
v_gene: TRBV4-2
d_gene: TRBD1
j_gene: TRBJ2-1
abundance: NA

CDR3nt: TGCAGTGCCTCGCCGGGACAGAAGATTAACTATGGCTACACCTTC
CDR3aa: CSASPGQKINYGYTF
v_gene: TRBV20-1
d_gene: TRBD1
j_gene: TRBJ1-2
abundance: few

CDR3nt: TGTGCCACCAGTGACTCGAGCCTGACAGGGACCGGGGAGACCCAGTACTTC
CDR3aa: CATSDSSLTGTGETQYF
v_gene: TRBV24-1
d_gene: TRBD1
j_gene: TRBJ2-5
abundance: NA

CDR3nt: TGTGCCAGCAGCCAGCTCACAGGTACCTACGAGCAGTACTTC
CDR3aa: CASSQLTGTYEQYF
v_gene: TRBV3-1
d_gene: NA
j_gene: TRBJ2-7
abundance: NA

CDR3nt: TGTGCCAGCAGGGTTGAGGGTATTGATAATTCACCCCTCCACTTT
CDR3aa: CASRVEGIDNSPLHF
v_gene: TRBV25-1
d_gene: NA
j_gene: TRBJ1-6
abundance: NA

CDR3nt: TGTGCCAGCAGCCCCGGCGGCAAGACCTACGAGCAGTACTTC
CDR3aa: CASSPGGKTYEQYF
v_gene: TRBV3-1
d_gene: NA
j_gene: TRBJ2-7
abundance: few

CDR3nt: TGTGCCACCTCCCTAGCGGGAGATTACAATGAGCAGTACTTC
CDR3aa: CATSLAGDYNEQYF
v_gene: TRBV24-1
d_gene: TRBD2
j_gene: TRBJ2-7
abundance: NA

CDR3nt: TGTGCCAGCAGCTTATCTCTGTACGAGCAGTACTTC
CDR3aa: CASSLSLYEQYF
v_gene: TRBV7-2
d_gene: NA
j_gene: TRBJ2-7
abundance: NA

CDR3nt: TGTGCCAGCACCAAAGAGAGGGGGTCCTACAATGAGCAGTTCTTC
CDR3aa: CASTKERGSYNEQFF
v_gene: TRBV28
d_gene: NA
j_gene: TRBJ2-1
abundance: NA

CDR3nt: TGCGCCAGCAGCGCCACCGGGAACACCGGGGGATACGCGTATTTT
CDR3aa: CASSATGNTGGYAYF
v_gene: TRBV5-1
d_gene: NA
j_gene: TRBJ2-3
abundance: NA

CDR3nt: TGTGCCAGCAGCTCCGGGGGTCGTGACGCCGAGCAGTACTTC
CDR3aa: CASSSGGRDAEQYF
v_gene: TRBV7-9
d_gene: NA
j_gene: TRBJ2-7
abundance: few

CDR3nt: TGTGCCAGCAGCCAAATCTCGGACAGGCGGTCTGGCTACACCTTC
CDR3aa: CASSQISDRRSGYTF
v_gene: TRBV3-1
d_gene: TRBD1
j_gene: TRBJ1-2
abundance: NA

CDR3nt: TGTGCCAGCAGCCCCTCCCTGGCGGGAGGAAGGTCCTACGAGCAGTACTTC
CDR3aa: CASSPSLAGGRSYEQYF
v_gene: TRBV7-6
d_gene: TRBD2
j_gene: TRBJ2-7
abundance: NA